The rows below give T cell receptor beta chains drawn from one sample of a study of blood T cells in healthy people across ages. MiXCR was run by TCRdb on the 5' RACE reads, yielding one entry per CDR3 protein. The sample records around 320,000 distinct CDR3 sequences, 25% to 30% being singletons. The source material was blood. The source is a woman in her sixties or seventies in good health. Each CDR3 is given with its conserved first and last residue. The D gene is left open where the match is weak. Clone size appears in some rows only: once, few, many, or a class for an expanded clone.

v_call,j_call,d_call,clone_size,cdr3_aa,cdr3_nt
TRBV27,TRBJ2-1,.,many,CASSLRDPKINEQFF,TGTGCCAGCAGTTTAAGGGACCCTAAAATCAATGAGCAGTTCTTC
TRBV2,TRBJ2-5,.,.,CASGVGLQETQYF,TGTGCCAGCGGCGTGGGGCTCCAAGAGACCCAGTACTTC
TRBV6-5,TRBJ2-5,TRBD2,.,CASSYDPSGIGETQYF,TGTGCCAGCAGTTACGACCCTAGCGGGATAGGAGAGACCCAGTACTTC
TRBV27,TRBJ1-4,TRBD1,.,CASSTRTGGGKLFF,TGTGCCAGCAGCACTCGGACAGGGGGCGGGAAACTGTTTTTT
TRBV15,TRBJ1-4,.,few,CATSVNRLATNEKLFF,TGTGCCACCAGCGTCAACCGCCTTGCAACTAATGAAAAACTGTTTTTT
TRBV7-6,TRBJ2-7,.,few,CASSQADTIYEQYF,TGTGCCAGCAGCCAGGCGGACACCATCTACGAGCAGTACTTC
TRBV6-5,TRBJ2-2,TRBD2,.,CASRGAAGAGELFF,TGTGCCAGCAGGGGGGCAGCGGGAGCCGGGGAGCTGTTTTTT
TRBV20-1,TRBJ2-5,.,many,CSARDSQWWETQYF,TGCAGTGCTAGAGACTCTCAATGGTGGGAGACCCAGTACTTC
TRBV9,TRBJ2-2,.,few,CASSVDLIQGGNTGELFF,TGTGCCAGCAGCGTAGACCTCATACAGGGAGGGAACACCGGGGAGCTGTTTTTT
TRBV20-1,TRBJ2-7,.,few,CSAIPHGRYEQYF,TGCAGTGCTATTCCGCACGGGCGCTACGAGCAGTACTTC
TRBV27,TRBJ1-2,.,.,CASSLSGGKNYGYTF,TGTGCCAGCAGTTTATCCGGGGGTAAGAACTATGGCTACACCTTC
TRBV18,TRBJ1-6,.,few,CASSPPVPEGYNSPLHF,TGTGCCAGCTCACCACCAGTTCCAGAAGGCTATAATTCACCCCTCCACTTT
TRBV20-1,TRBJ1-6,.,.,CSARDLGTGSYNSPLHF,TGCAGTGCTAGAGATCTGGGGACGGGCTCCTATAATTCACCCCTCCACTTT
TRBV11-2,TRBJ2-6,.,.,CASSPRGKRLSSGANVLTF,TGTGCCAGCAGCCCTCGGGGTAAAAGATTATCCTCTGGGGCCAACGTCCTGACTTTC
TRBV7-8,TRBJ1-4,TRBD1,.,CASSWQGRGDEKLFF,TGTGCCAGCAGCTGGCAGGGCAGGGGGGATGAAAAACTGTTTTTT
TRBV20-1,TRBJ2-3,.,few,CSASTESTDTRYF,TGCAGTGCTTCGACAGAAAGCACAGATACGCGGTATTTT
TRBV6-2/TRBV6-3,TRBJ2-2,.,.,CASSYPRGGKAGELFF,TGTGCCAGCAGTTACCCCCGAGGTGGGAAGGCCGGGGAGCTGTTTTTT
TRBV13,TRBJ2-5,.,.,CASKATSLYQETQYF,TGTGCCAGCAAGGCTACTAGCCTTTACCAAGAGACCCAGTACTTC
TRBV12-3/TRBV12-4,TRBJ2-5,TRBD1,few,CASSSNRDRQETQYF,TGTGCCAGCAGTTCGAACCGGGACAGGCAAGAGACCCAGTACTTC
TRBV4-3,TRBJ2-2,.,medium-sized,CASSQGQGTGELFF,TGCGCCAGCAGCCAAGGTCAGGGTACCGGGGAGCTGTTTTTT
TRBV25-1,TRBJ1-3,.,.,CASSEGRGLSDTIYF,TGTGCCAGCAGCGAGGGACGTGGCCTCTCAGACACCATATATTTT
TRBV6-2/TRBV6-3,TRBJ2-7,TRBD2,many,CASSGTSGSHEQYF,TGTGCCAGCAGTGGGACTAGCGGGAGCCACGAGCAGTACTTC
TRBV5-4,TRBJ2-1,TRBD1,.,CASSFLTGSSRNEQFF,TGTGCCAGCAGCTTCCTGACAGGGAGTTCCAGGAATGAGCAGTTCTTC
TRBV5-1,TRBJ1-4,.,.,CASSRGRDGEKLFF,TGCGCCAGCAGCAGGGGGAGGGACGGTGAAAAACTGTTTTTT
TRBV7-9,TRBJ1-6,TRBD1,few,CASSRPGTGNSPLHF,TGTGCCAGCAGCCGTCCCGGGACAGGCAATTCACCCCTCCACTTT
TRBV6-5,TRBJ1-1,TRBD1,.,CASRRDRGAEAFF,TGTGCCAGCAGAAGGGACAGGGGGGCTGAAGCTTTCTTT
TRBV24-1,TRBJ1-5,.,few,CATSGTGKTGTQHF,TGTGCCACCAGTGGAACGGGGAAGACCGGGACCCAGCATTTT
TRBV7-2,TRBJ1-5,.,.,CASSSGGNQPQHF,TGTGCCAGCAGCTCGGGGGGCAATCAGCCCCAGCATTTT
TRBV11-2,TRBJ2-4,.,many,CASSLTKNIQYF,TGTGCCAGCAGCTTAACCAAAAACATTCAGTACTTC
TRBV10-3,TRBJ2-1,.,few,CAISESQLGGNEQFF,TGTGCCATCAGTGAGTCGCAACTAGGGGGCAATGAGCAGTTCTTC
TRBV6-2/TRBV6-3,TRBJ1-2,.,many,CASRAQGEANYGYTF,TGTGCCAGCAGGGCGCAGGGCGAAGCTAACTATGGCTACACCTTC
TRBV29-1,TRBJ2-7,.,few,CSAQRGVYEQYF,TGCAGCGCTCAAAGGGGGGTTTACGAGCAGTACTTC
TRBV7-9,TRBJ2-7,TRBD2,.,CASSFASGSGEQYF,TGTGCCAGCAGCTTTGCTAGCGGGTCTGGGGAGCAGTACTTC
TRBV7-2,TRBJ1-6,.,many,CASSPPREGTPLHF,TGTGCCAGCAGCCCCCCACGTGAGGGAACTCCCCTCCACTTT
TRBV2,TRBJ2-7,TRBD2,.,CASSETLAGVVSYEQYF,TGTGCCAGCAGTGAAACGCTAGCGGGAGTGGTCTCCTACGAGCAGTACTTC
TRBV12-5,TRBJ2-5,.,.,CASGSPSEAQETQYF,TGTGCTAGTGGTTCCCCTAGCGAAGCCCAAGAGACCCAGTACTTC
TRBV11-2,TRBJ2-5,TRBD1,.,CASSLRGQSQETQYF,TGTGCCAGCAGCCTCAGGGGACAGAGCCAAGAGACCCAGTACTTC
TRBV7-9,TRBJ2-5,.,.,CASSPLLLLQETQYF,TGTGCCAGCAGCCCACTCCTGCTCTTACAAGAGACCCAGTACTTC
TRBV6-1,TRBJ2-4,.,many,CASSDGGAKNIQYF,TGTGCCAGCAGTGACGGGGGAGCCAAAAACATTCAGTACTTC
TRBV6-1,TRBJ1-6,.,.,CASSEDRVALHF,TGTGCCAGCAGTGAAGACCGGGTGGCCCTCCACTTT
TRBV6-2/TRBV6-3,TRBJ2-3,.,.,CASSYMTTQYF,TGTGCCAGCAGTTATATGACTACGCAGTATTTT
TRBV6-1,TRBJ2-1,.,.,CASSRTAPTEQFF,TGTGCCAGCAGCAGGACTGCCCCCACTGAGCAGTTCTTC
TRBV4-3,TRBJ2-3,.,few,CASSQRSSGDTQYF,TGCGCCAGCAGCCAACGGTCCTCCGGAGATACGCAGTATTTT
TRBV19,TRBJ2-7,TRBD1,.,CASRQGKLYEQYF,TGTGCCAGTAGACAGGGGAAACTCTACGAGCAGTACTTC
TRBV5-1,TRBJ2-1,TRBD2,.,CASSGIAGGGNEQFF,TGCGCCAGCAGCGGAATAGCGGGAGGGGGCAATGAGCAGTTCTTC
TRBV25-1,TRBJ2-5,.,few,CASGGTSEETQYF,TGTGCCAGCGGGGGAACATCGGAGGAGACCCAGTACTTC
TRBV20-1,TRBJ2-1,TRBD1,.,CSATDPTGGWNEQFF,TGCAGTGCCACGGACCCCACAGGGGGTTGGAATGAGCAGTTCTTC
TRBV20-1,TRBJ2-7,.,.,CSARIRPELYEQYF,TGCAGTGCTAGAATCCGACCTGAGCTTTACGAGCAGTACTTC
TRBV28,TRBJ1-1,.,.,CASSLYRRTNTEAFF,TGTGCCAGCAGTTTATATAGACGGACGAACACTGAAGCTTTCTTT
TRBV21-1,TRBJ1-2,.,.,CASSKACGLYSSNYGYTF,TGTGCCAGCAGCAAAGCATGTGGGCTTTACAGCAGCAACTATGGCTACACCTTC
TRBV24-1,TRBJ2-4,TRBD1,.,CATSDSRTGVGNIQYF,TGTGCCACCAGTGACTCGAGGACAGGGGTAGGAAACATTCAGTACTTC
TRBV20-1,TRBJ2-3,TRBD2,.,CSAPTSGSTDTQYF,TGCAGTGCCCCGACTAGCGGGAGCACAGATACGCAGTATTTT